The 24 T cell receptor beta chains below were found in one sample sequenced in a study of T cells after yellow fever vaccination. TCRdb re-derived calls from the 5' RACE reads in MiXCR, one entry per CDR3 protein. The profile shows 500,000 to 700,000 distinct CDR3 sequences, about a fifth of them singletons. This specimen consisted of PBMCs, obtained 15 days after the yellow fever booster vaccination. The receptors derive from a man aged 25-40 years who received the YFV17D yellow fever vaccine.

The chain recombines TRBV7-6 with TRBJ2-1, with a tentative D call TRBD1 (6 bases). The CDR3 contains 15 residues. Germline CDR1 SGHVS, CDR2 FNYEAQ. Trimming removed 1 base at V and 7 bases at J, with 14 bases between. Here the CDR3 DNA reads TGTGCCAGCAGCTTAGTACAGGGTGGAAATAATGAGCAGTTCTTC. Protein sequence: CASSLVQGGNNEQFF.

This sequence joins TRBV11-3 and TRBJ2-1, with D hard to call. Germline loops: CDR1 SGHNT, CDR2 YENEEA. V lost 6 bases to trimming and J lost 12 bases, with 24 bases between them. This CDR3 comprises 15 residues. The CDR3 coding sequence is TGTGCCAGCAGGATCCCCGGTTCGATAATCTATGGGCAGTTCTTC. Translation: CASRIPGSIIYGQFF.

There are many counts of this clonotype. This chain links TRBV27 with TRBJ2-7; D remains unclear. In germline, CDR1 is MNHEY, CDR2 SMNVEV (reference sequence). This CDR3 has 14 amino acids. Trimming pared 1 base from V and 0 bases from J, leaving 7 bases between. The CDR3 protein is CASSLWANSYEQYF. CDR3 bases: TGTGCCAGCAGTTTATGGGCCAACTCCTACGAGCAGTACTTC.

This clonotype turned up a few times. CDR3 in DNA: TGTGCCAGCAGCCAAAAGACAGTTCCCCCTGAAGCTTTCTTT. It specifies CASSQKTVPPEAFF. This rearrangement joins TRBV7-9 to TRBJ1-1; perhaps TRBD1 as D (5 bases). V dropped 5 bases and J dropped 6 bases, with 16 bases sitting between them. Looked up from germline, CDR1 is SEHNR and CDR2 is FQNEAQ (reference sequence). The CDR3 is 14 residues long.

This clonotype has a handful of counts. The J gene is TRBJ2-1, the V gene TRBV7-9; 10 bases align to TRBD2. The CDR3 length is 13 residues. Germline trimming cut 5 bases from V and 9 bases from J; bases unmatched to any gene: 4. Germline V CDR1 and CDR2: SEHNR, FQNEAQ (reference sequence). Here the CDR3 reads CASSLRTSGEQFF. The CDR3 nucleotides are TGTGCCAGCAGCCTCAGGACTAGCGGTGAGCAGTTCTTC.

The CDR3 bases are TGTGCCAGCAGCTCCCGTAGTCCCTGGGAGACCCAGTACTTC. Its protein product is CASSSRSPWETQYF. The J gene is TRBJ2-5, the V gene TRBV7-2; D is unclear. V was trimmed by 4 bases and J by 5 bases, leaving 14 bases between them. CDR1 is SGHTA, CDR2 FQGNSA, per germline. The CDR3 covers 14 residues.

The chain is built from TRBV4-3 and TRBJ2-7, with TRBD1 identical over 9 bases. J gave up 4 bases and V 0 bases, and 7 bases lay outside the gene matches. The CDR3 has 16 residues. Germline V gene sequence: CDR1 LGHNA, CDR2 YSLEER. CDR3 sequence (DNA): TGCGCCAGCAGCCAAGATCCCACAGGGGGCAGTTACGAGCAGTACTTC. This codes for CASSQDPTGGSYEQYF.

There are a few counts of this clonotype. This chain uses TRBV20-1 with TRBJ2-1; no firm D call. The CDR3 is made up of 15 amino acids. V was pared by 0 bases and J by 3 bases, with 12 bases between. Germline-derived CDR1 and CDR2 are DFQATT and SNEGSKA (reference sequence). The CDR3 spells CSARDLAENYNEQFF. CDR3 nucleotides: TGCAGTGCTAGAGATCTCGCGGAGAACTACAATGAGCAGTTCTTC.

This chain joins TRBV6-2 or TRBV6-3 and TRBJ1-2, with D perhaps TRBD1 (6 bases). This CDR3 has 14 residues. Germline V gives CDR1 MNHEY, CDR2 SVGEGT. Trimming pared 6 bases from V and 5 bases from J, leaving 16 bases between. The CDR3 region has the DNA TGTGCCAGCAGGGAGACGGGGACATCGTATGGCTACACCTTC. Residues: CASRETGTSYGYTF.

This clonotype appeared a few times. The J gene is TRBJ2-7, the V gene TRBV18; 7 bases map to TRBD1. Germline assignment: CDR1 KGHSH and CDR2 LQKENI. V was pared by 2 bases and J by 2 bases, with 3 bases of the junction left unmatched. The CDR3 consists of 14 residues. The CDR3 loop reads CASSPWDRPYEQYF. In DNA form, the CDR3 reads TGTGCCAGCTCACCATGGGACAGACCCTACGAGCAGTACTTC.

This chain links TRBV7-8 with TRBJ2-5; D is perhaps TRBD2 (5 bases). Germline CDR1 and CDR2: SGHVS and FQNEAQ. The ends were cut back, 3 bases at V and 2 bases at J, with 13 bases in the middle. CDR3 length: 15 residues. The CDR3 DNA reads as TGTGCCAGCAGCTTCGGCCGGCGGGTTCAAGAGACCCAGTACTTC. Protein sequence: CASSFGRRVQETQYF.

The chain joins TRBV10-1 to TRBJ2-5, with TRBD1 as a possible D gene (6 bases). The CDR3 covers 13 residues. Trimming stripped 9 bases from V and 5 bases from J, with 16 bases between. The germline CDR1 and CDR2 sequences are WNHNN and SYGVQD (reference sequence). CDR3 residues: CARKAGDHETQYF. CDR3 DNA sequence: TGCGCCAGGAAAGCAGGGGATCACGAGACCCAGTACTTC.

The sample holds a few counts of this clonotype. This rearrangement joins TRBV14 to TRBJ2-2; a weak D match, TRBD1 (5 bases). Germline CDR1 is SGHDN and CDR2 is FVKESK. V was pared by 2 bases and J by 4 bases, with 11 bases between. The length of the CDR3 is 15 residues. The CDR3 loop reads CASSQQGIPTGELFF. The CDR3 DNA follows: TGTGCCAGCAGCCAACAGGGAATCCCCACCGGGGAGCTGTTTTTT.

This clonotype has just a few counts. The chain couples TRBV6-1 to TRBJ2-7; perhaps TRBD2 as D (6 bases). Germline V gives CDR1 MNHNS, CDR2 SASEGT. The V end was cut by 8 bases, the J end by 4 bases, with 12 bases between. The CDR3 has 12 residues. The CDR3 DNA reads as TGTGCCAGCTCTAGCGAGGCTTACGAGCAGTACTTC. It translates to CASSSEAYEQYF.

The genes are TRBV7-2 and TRBJ2-7; weak D call: TRBD1 (5 bases). The germline V gene encodes CDR1 SGHTA and CDR2 FQGNSA. This CDR3 has 14 residues. Trimming removed 1 base at V and 2 bases at J, with 9 bases between. DNA for the CDR3: TGTGCCAGCAGCTTAGACAGGCCCCCCTACGAGCAGTACTTC. It specifies CASSLDRPPYEQYF. Full variable domain (missing parts from reference TRBV7-2 and TRBJ2-7): GAGVSQSPSNKVTEKGKDVELRCDPISGHTALYWYRQSLGQGLEFLIYFQGNSAPDKSGLPSDRFSAERTGGSVSTLTIQRTQQEDSAVYLCASSLDRPPYEQYFGPGTRLTVT.

This clonotype was observed once. This sequence joins TRBV15 and TRBJ1-4; the D gene is possibly TRBD1 (5 bases). CDR1 LNHNV and CDR2 YYDKDF come from the germline V gene (reference sequence). Trimming left V 1 base short and J 0 bases short, with 9 bases between. CDR3 length: 16 residues. CDR3 protein: CATSRGTRATNEKLFF. Here the CDR3 DNA reads TGTGCCACCAGCAGAGGTACCAGGGCAACTAATGAAAAACTGTTTTTT.

The chain combines TRBV20-1 with TRBJ2-7; possibly TRBD2 for D (6 bases). Germline V gene sequence: CDR1 DFQATT, CDR2 SNEGSKA (reference sequence). There are 13 residues in the CDR3. V was shortened by 1 base and J by 3 bases, with 10 bases between the two germline ends. In DNA, the CDR3 is TGCAGTGCTAGAGTGGGGGGACTCTACGAGCAGTACTTC. Its translation: CSARVGGLYEQYF.

The gene calls are TRBV6-1 and TRBJ2-2; 7 bases fit TRBD1. The CDR3 contains 14 residues. Germline CDR1 MNHNS, CDR2 SASEGT. V lost 9 bases and J lost 6; bases outside the gene matches: 10. This CDR3 is CASYRGGKAGELFF. CDR3 bases: TGTGCCAGTTACAGGGGCGGTAAGGCCGGGGAGCTGTTTTTT.

V gene TRBV5-1 combines with J gene TRBJ1-2; weak D call: TRBD1 (5 bases). CDR1 and CDR2 from the germline V gene are SGHRS and YFSETQ. V gave up 2 bases and J gave up 5 bases, with 10 bases separating them. The CDR3 runs to 13 residues. CDR3 residues: CASSLRGSYGYTF. The CDR3 DNA reads as TGCGCCAGCAGCTTAAGGGGCAGTTATGGCTACACCTTC.

V usage is TRBV29-1 and J usage is TRBJ2-1; TRBD1 might be the D (6 bases). V was clipped by 4 bases and J by 6 bases, with 13 bases between them. The length of the CDR3 is 13 residues. The germline V gene has CDR1 SQVTM and CDR2 ANQGSEA. The CDR3, as DNA: TGCAGCGTTGTTAGGGGGAGTGGCAATGAGCAGTTCTTC. Encoded protein: CSVVRGSGNEQFF.

V is TRBV7-8 and J is TRBJ2-7; 10 bases fit TRBD2. CDR1 and CDR2 (germline): SGHVS, FQNEAQ. The V segment lost 5 bases and the J segment 2 bases; nucleotides outside the gene matches: 6. The CDR3 loop spans 15 amino acids. CDR3 nucleotides: TGTGCCAGCAGCAAAACTAGCGGGATCACCTACGAGCAGTACTTC. This encodes CASSKTSGITYEQYF.

The V call is TRBV29-1, the J call TRBJ1-2; 8 bases fit TRBD1. Germline V gene sequence: CDR1 SQVTM, CDR2 ANQGSEA. The CDR3 is made up of 18 amino acids. Trimming at V came to 5 bases and at J to 1 base, leaving 18 bases not matched to a gene. In DNA form, the CDR3 reads TGCAGCGTTAGGGGGGAGGGGGACAGGCAAGCCTTTAACTATGGCTACACCTTC. This encodes CSVRGEGDRQAFNYGYTF.

The V call is TRBV15, the J call TRBJ2-2; 12 bases map to TRBD1. The CDR3 sequence is 18 residues long. The germline CDR1 and CDR2 sequences are LNHNV and YYDKDF (reference sequence). The junction had 10 bases not matched to a gene; V was cut back by 5 bases and J by 3 bases. CDR3 sequence: CATSRRPGQGAHTGELFF. DNA of the CDR3: TGTGCCACCAGCCGCCGGCCGGGACAGGGGGCGCACACCGGGGAGCTGTTTTTT. Using reference TRBV15 and TRBJ2-2 for the parts outside the CDR3, the full variable domain is DAMVIQNPRYQVTQFGKPVTLSCSQTLNHNVMYWYQQKSSQAPKLLFHYYDKDFNNEADTPDNFQSRRPNTSFCFLDIRSPGLGDTAMYLCATSRRPGQGAHTGELFFGEGSRLTVL.

The rearrangement uses TRBV18 and TRBJ2-7, with 9 bases that match TRBD1. With V trimmed by 3 bases and J by 0 bases, 3 bases remained unmatched. This CDR3 spans 15 amino acids. The germline V gene has CDR1 KGHSH and CDR2 LQKENI. The CDR3 DNA follows: TGTGCCAGCTCACCGGGGACAGGGTACTCCTACGAGCAGTACTTC. Its translation is CASSPGTGYSYEQYF.